This T cell receptor (beta chain) appears in the sequencing data of a study of vaccination and CD4 T cells after COVID-19. Study-level information: Two of the convalescents were Hispanic, and the group consisted of six males and four females. From HCoV-229E, HCoV-OC43, HCoV-NL63 and SARS-CoV-2, overlapping spike peptides were used to stimulate the cells.

Stated treatment: approximately nine-day PBMC culture with coronavirus spike peptide pools or control peptides (ViraFEST assay). Gathered ahead of the COVID-19 pandemic (2011-2018) were the CD4+ T cells of the unexposed donor. ViraFEST used peptide pools to expand antigen-specific T cells before TCR sequencing. Broader study findings: Convalescent patients' vaccine-specific clones were spike mono-reactive in 304 of 307 cases.

Once obtained from cultured CD4+ T cells, the DNA was sequenced using the Oncomine TCR Beta short-read assay. Once CD4+ T cells had been cultured, genomic DNA was extracted from them. TCRdb re-derived calls from the PCR reads in MiXCR, one entry per CDR3 protein. Here the sample spans about 12,000 distinct CDR3 sequences, about 39% being singletons. Only one count was recorded for this clonotype. Antigen: not known. One junction end disagrees with the germline gene, perhaps due to a read error. This receptor was taken from a human donor in good health. The sample was CD4+ T cells from blood, cultured in vitro.

The CDR3 bases are TGTGCTAGCAGCCGAGTGGGAGTGGAGGAGACCCAGTACTTC. This encodes CASSRVGVEETQYF. V and J are TRBV7-7 and TRBJ2-5, with a tentative D call TRBD2 (5 bases). This CDR3 is 14 amino acids long. Per germline, CDR1 SSHAT and CDR2 FNYEAQ (reference sequence).